This TCR beta chain was observed in a study of blood T cell repertoires in COVID-19. Trimming took off 5 bases at V and 0 bases at J, with 8 bases between the two ends. Germline V lookup: CDR1 SGHNT, CDR2 YENEEA. This CDR3 is 13 amino acids long. Only in-frame clones appear in the TCRdb table, and some are missing; sequencing was by immunoSEQ multiplex PCR. The data show some 110,000 clones, about 86% seen once. This clonotype was sampled from a man in his 70s who had recovered from COVID-19. Sequencing was carried out using peripheral blood. The chain has TRBV11-3 and TRBJ2-7, with unresolved D. DNA for the CDR3: TGTGCCAGCAGCCGCAGTGACTCCTACGAGCAGTACTTC. Its protein product is CASSRSDSYEQYF.